A selection of T cell receptor beta chains follows, all from one sample in a study of shared clonotypes between healthy human individuals. Profiling relied on immunoSEQ multiplex PCR, and the TCRdb table lists in-frame clones only, not all of them. Of approximately 640,000 clones listed, roughly 91% are singletons. The sample comprised memory CD8+ T cells from PBMCs. All receptors come from a man younger than 30 in good health. Some clones in this sample may be carry-over from other donors' samples. The CDR3 runs from the conserved cysteine through the conserved F or W. A D gene is named only where the DNA matches it firmly. Part of the rows lack a size; the others show once, few, many or a class for expanded clones.

>TRBV13|TRBD2|TRBJ2-3|-
TGTGCCAGCAGCACCCGCGGACTAGACAACACAGATACGCAGTATTTT
CASSTRGLDNTDTQYF
>TRBV4-3|-|TRBJ1-2|once
TGCGCCAGCAGCCAAGACGAGCAGGGGATTGGCTACACCTTC
CASSQDEQGIGYTF
>TRBV27|-|TRBJ2-3|-
TGTGCCAGCAGTCTTACTAGCTCTAGCACAGATACGCAGTATTTT
CASSLTSSSTDTQYF
>TRBV9|-|TRBJ2-7|-
TGTGCCAGCAGCTTAGGACGTGGGGAAGACCTTACCTACGAGCAGTACTTC
CASSLGRGEDLTYEQYF
>TRBV6-1|-|TRBJ2-7|-
TGTGCCAGCAGTGAAGTGGGGATCCCCTCCTACGAGCAGTACTTC
CASSEVGIPSYEQYF
>TRBV6-6|TRBD2|TRBJ2-5|-
TGTGCCAGCAGTTATACTAGCGGGAGAGAGACCCAGTACTTC
CASSYTSGRETQYF
>TRBV4-1|-|TRBJ2-7|-
TGCGCCAGCAGCCAAGAGGCTAGCAGGACATTCTCCTACGAGCAGTACTTC
CASSQEASRTFSYEQYF
>TRBV7-9|-|TRBJ1-1|-
TGTGCCAGCAGCTCGCTTCTGGACAGACTTGAAGCTTTCTTT
CASSSLLDRLEAFF
>TRBV28|-|TRBJ1-4|-
TGTGCCAGCAGCCTATTAACTAATGAAAAACTGTTTTTT
CASSLLTNEKLFF
>TRBV28|-|TRBJ1-1|-
TGTGCCAGCAGCTCGACAGAAAAAGCTTTCTTT
CASSSTEKAFF
>TRBV15|-|TRBJ1-3|-
TGTGCCACCAGCAGCGCCGACGGTGGAAACACCATATATTTT
CATSSADGGNTIYF
>TRBV4-1|-|TRBJ1-2|-
TGCGCCAGCAGCCAAGACAGGGGCACTAACTATGGCTACACCTTC
CASSQDRGTNYGYTF
>TRBV7-9|TRBD1|TRBJ1-2|-
TGTGCCAGCAGCTTTGACCAGACAGGGTACTATGGCTACACCTTC
CASSFDQTGYYGYTF
>TRBV7-3|-|TRBJ2-6|-
TGTGCCAGCAGCTTGGGTAACTCTGGGGCCAACGTCCTGACTTTC
CASSLGNSGANVLTF
>TRBV7-2|-|TRBJ1-5|-
TGTGCCAGCAGCTTATGGGGCAATCAGCCCCAGCATTTT
CASSLWGNQPQHF
>TRBV27|TRBD1|TRBJ1-5|-
TGTGCCAGCAGTTTCACAGGGGGCCATCAGCCCCAGCATTTT
CASSFTGGHQPQHF
>TRBV5-8|-|TRBJ1-2|-
TGTGCCAGCACTCCCCTTTCGGGCAGGGGCAGTGCCGTTGATGGCTACACCTTC
CASTPLSGRGSAVDGYTF
>TRBV7-6|TRBD2|TRBJ2-1|-
TGTGCCAGCAGCTTAGGGGCGACTAGCGGGGGAGGGGATGAGCAGTTCTTC
CASSLGATSGGGDEQFF
>TRBV15|-|TRBJ2-3|-
TGTGCCACCAGCGGCCGGGGCCGCACAGATACGCAGTATTTT
CATSGRGRTDTQYF
>TRBV4-1|-|TRBJ1-1|-
TGCGCCAGCAGCCAAGTTGTAGGGAACACTGAAGCTTTCTTT
CASSQVVGNTEAFF
>TRBV12-5|-|TRBJ2-7|-
TGTGCTAGTGGTTGGACTCCGGGTTCTACTCCAGTCCGCTTC
CASGWTPGSTPVRF
>TRBV6-1|-|TRBJ1-4|-
TGTGCCAGCAGTGAAGCAGGACAGATTAATGAAAAACTGTTTTTT
CASSEAGQINEKLFF
>TRBV7-2|-|TRBJ1-1|-
TGTGCCAGCAGCTTAAAAGGGGCCGGGTTTGAAGCTTTCTTT
CASSLKGAGFEAFF
>TRBV10-3|-|TRBJ1-1|-
TGTGCCATCAGTGAGTCGATTCGGGGGGCTGAAGCTTTCTTT
CAISESIRGAEAFF
>TRBV7-3|-|TRBJ1-1|-
TGTGCCAGCAGCTTAACAGGGGGGATCGGTGAGGAAGCTTTCTTT
CASSLTGGIGEEAFF
>TRBV19|TRBD1|TRBJ2-1|few
TGTGCCAGCAAACCGGGACAGGGTATCGTCAGCTCCTACAATGAGCAGTTCTTC
CASKPGQGIVSSYNEQFF
>TRBV4-1|-|TRBJ2-1|-
TGCGCCAGCAGCCAGACCCCCAATGAGCAGTTCTTC
CASSQTPNEQFF
>TRBV25-1|-|TRBJ2-1|-
TGTGCCAGCAGTGGGAGACCTTGGGAGCAGTTCTTC
CASSGRPWEQFF
>TRBV7-9|TRBD2|TRBJ2-1|-
TGTGCCAGCAGCCGAAAGGCCAGCGGGGGCTACAATGAGCAGTTCTTC
CASSRKASGGYNEQFF
>TRBV30|TRBD1|TRBJ2-7|-
TGTGCCTGGAGTCAGGGACAGGGGAGGAGCGAGCAGTACTTC
CAWSQGQGRSEQYF
>TRBV27|-|TRBJ1-5|-
TGTGCCAGCAGTCTCTCGCCAGGAGCGGGCAATCAGCCCCAGCATTTT
CASSLSPGAGNQPQHF
>TRBV28|TRBD1|TRBJ2-7|-
TGTGCCAGCAGTTTCTTGCAGGGGGTACACGAGCAGTACTTC
CASSFLQGVHEQYF
>TRBV28|-|TRBJ2-1|-
TGTGCCAGTAGACGAGCCGTGACAAATGAGCAGTTCTTC
CASRRAVTNEQFF
>TRBV11-2|TRBD2|TRBJ2-3|few
TGTGCCAGCAGCTCCCCGAAACTAAGCGGGAGAGGAGATACGCAGTATTTT
CASSSPKLSGRGDTQYF
>TRBV7-9|-|TRBJ2-7|-
TGTGCCAGCAGCTTAGACCCTTATAGCTCCTACGAGCAGTACTTC
CASSLDPYSSYEQYF
>TRBV13|-|TRBJ2-2|-
TGTGCCAGCAGCCCCGGGACCGGGGAGCTGTTTTTT
CASSPGTGELFF
>TRBV5-6|TRBD1|TRBJ2-5|-
TGTGCCAGCAGCTCGACAGGGGAAGAGACCCAGTACTTC
CASSSTGEETQYF
>TRBV9|TRBD2|TRBJ2-3|-
TGTGCCAGCAGCCCTCGACTAGCGGGAGGGACAGATACGCAGTATTTT
CASSPRLAGGTDTQYF
>TRBV4-1|TRBD2|TRBJ2-3|-
TGCGCCAGCAGCGCCATGTGGGCTAGCGGGGATCACGGAGGGTATTTT
CASSAMWASGDHGGYF
>TRBV7-9|TRBD2|TRBJ2-5|-
TGTGCCAGCAGCACCCGAGACGAGCGGGGGAAAGAGACCCAGTACTTC
CASSTRDERGKETQYF
>TRBV28|TRBD2|TRBJ2-7|-
TGTGCCAGCAGTTTACTAGCGGAGACCTACGAGCAGTACTTC
CASSLLAETYEQYF
>TRBV9|TRBD2|TRBJ2-2|-
TGTGCCAGCAGCGGACCACTAGCGGACGCGAACACCGGGGAGCTGTTTTTT
CASSGPLADANTGELFF
>TRBV27|TRBD1|TRBJ2-3|-
TGTGCCAGCAGTCCCGCTGGACAGGGCGGGCAGTATTTT
CASSPAGQGGQYF
>TRBV7-6|TRBD1|TRBJ2-1|-
TGTGCCAGCAGCTTAGTTTGGGGACAGGGAGTCGAGGGCAATGAGCAGTTCTTC
CASSLVWGQGVEGNEQFF
>TRBV19|-|TRBJ1-2|-
TGTGCCAGGCCGGGACCGCTGGTGTATGGCTACACCTTC
CARPGPLVYGYTF
>TRBV2|-|TRBJ2-5|-
TGTGCCAGCAGAGAAGCTCGGAAAGGCCAAGAGACCCAGTACTTC
CASREARKGQETQYF
>TRBV28|TRBD1|TRBJ1-2|-
TGTGCCAGCAGTCCGACCCGGGACAGGGGACCCTTACCATATGGCTACACCTTC
CASSPTRDRGPLPYGYTF
>TRBV5-1|-|TRBJ1-2|-
TGCGCCAGCAGCCCTCGGGAGCCCTACTATGGCTACACCTTC
CASSPREPYYGYTF
>TRBV7-3|TRBD2|TRBJ2-1|-
TGTGCCAGCAGCCCCCGGGGAGGGAAGAGTATCTACAATGAGCAGTTCTTC
CASSPRGGKSIYNEQFF
>TRBV7-9|-|TRBJ2-7|once
TGTGCCAGCAGCTTAGTGGGTCAGAACTCCTACGAGCAGTACTTC
CASSLVGQNSYEQYF
>TRBV4-2|TRBD2|TRBJ2-2|many
TGTGCCAGCAGCCCGACTAGCGGGAACACCGGGGAGCTGTTTTTT
CASSPTSGNTGELFF
>TRBV27|TRBD1|TRBJ1-1|-
TGTGCCAGCAGTTCCCTAGAGGACAGGGGAGCTTTCTTT
CASSSLEDRGAFF
>TRBV6-5|-|TRBJ1-1|-
TGTGCCAGCACCACGGGGCTCACTGAAGCTTTCTTT
CASTTGLTEAFF
>TRBV27|TRBD1|TRBJ2-1|-
TGTGCCAGCAGCCCCCAGGACAGGGTATTCCATGAGCAGTTCTTC
CASSPQDRVFHEQFF
>TRBV11-3|TRBD1|TRBJ2-2|-
TGTGCCAGCAGCTTAGATCTTCCGGGACAGGGAATTAACACCGGGGAGCTGTTTTTT
CASSLDLPGQGINTGELFF
>TRBV7-6|-|TRBJ2-7|-
TGTGCCAGCAGCTTTGACACTTCCTACGAGCAGTACTTC
CASSFDTSYEQYF
>TRBV6-5|TRBD1|TRBJ1-2|-
TGTGCCAGCAGTTATCCTCTTTCCCACAGGGGCGGCTACACCTTC
CASSYPLSHRGGYTF